These T cell receptor beta chains were read from a single sample in a study of cytotoxic CD8 clonotypes in ibrutinib-treated CLL. Generated by immunoSEQ multiplex PCR, the TCRdb table keeps only in-frame clones and is missing some. This table has 20,000 to 30,000 clones, approximately 70% appearing once. The sequencing here drew on PBMCs, taken at disease progression, from a patient treated with ibrutinib. The receptors shown here come from a human donor with chronic lymphocytic leukemia. Each CDR3 is given with its conserved first and last residue. Each record gives: clone size, D gene, J gene, V gene, CDR3 DNA, CDR3 protein. D genes are given only for firm matches. Expanded clones get a size class; other rows say once, few or many, or leave the size out.

. | . | TRBJ1-1 | TRBV4-1 | TGCGCCAGCAGCCAAGATACGGGGCAGAGGAACACTGAAGCTTTCTTT | CASSQDTGQRNTEAFF
. | TRBD1 | TRBJ1-6 | TRBV28 | TGTGCCAGCACCAGGACAGGACGGAGTTCACCCCTCCACTTT | CASTRTGRSSPLHF
. | . | TRBJ2-3 | TRBV7-2 | TGTGCCAGCAGCTCCCGTTCGGGCGATACGCAGTATTTT | CASSSRSGDTQYF
. | . | TRBJ2-3 | TRBV25-1 | TGTGCCAGCAGTGAAGGGGTCGGCCCAGCAGATACGCAGTATTTT | CASSEGVGPADTQYF
. | . | TRBJ2-1 | TRBV5-1 | TGCGCCAGCAGCTTGGTGGTCGCGGATAACAATGAGCAGTTCTTC | CASSLVVADNNEQFF
. | . | TRBJ1-2 | TRBV5-6 | TGTGCCAGCAGCGACGACAGGCTAACTAGCGGCTACACCTTC | CASSDDRLTSGYTF
. | TRBD1 | TRBJ1-2 | TRBV7-9 | TGTGCCAGCAGCCAAGGGACAGGGGTAGGCGGCTACACCTTC | CASSQGTGVGGYTF
. | . | TRBJ2-7 | TRBV19 | TGTGCCAGCCAAGCATGGGGATCCTACGAGCAGTACTTC | CASQAWGSYEQYF
. | . | TRBJ2-1 | TRBV27 | TGTGCCAGCAGTTTCCTAGGGTACTACAATGAGCAGTTCTTC | CASSFLGYYNEQFF
. | . | TRBJ1-5 | TRBV19 | TGTGCCAGTAGTATCCCAGGAGGCAGCAATCAGCCCCAGCATTTT | CASSIPGGSNQPQHF
once | . | TRBJ1-3 | TRBV10-2 | TGCGCCAGCAGGGGCAGTTCCGTGAACACCATATATTTT | CASRGSSVNTIYF
. | . | TRBJ1-1 | TRBV5-4 | TGTGCCAGCACCCTCGAAATGAACACTGAAGCTTTCTTT | CASTLEMNTEAFF
. | . | TRBJ2-7 | TRBV4-1 | TGCGCCAGCAGCCAAGTGTGGCAGGGGATCTACGAGCAGTACTTC | CASSQVWQGIYEQYF
. | TRBD2 | TRBJ2-7 | TRBV9 | TGTGCCAGCAGCTCACGGGGCGGGGGGCCCCTCTACGAGCAGTACTTC | CASSSRGGGPLYEQYF
. | TRBD2 | TRBJ2-1 | TRBV29-1 | TGCAGCGTCCTATGGGGGACTAGCGGAGCCAATGAGCAGTTCTTC | CSVLWGTSGANEQFF
few | . | TRBJ1-6 | TRBV30 | TGTGCCTGGAGTGAAAGGGGAGATTCACCCCTCCACTTT | CAWSERGDSPLHF
. | . | TRBJ2-3 | TRBV7-9 | TGTGCCAGCAGCTTAGGGACAGATACGCAGTATTTT | CASSLGTDTQYF
once | . | TRBJ2-5 | TRBV5-1 | TGCGCCAGCAGCTTGGCAGGGGCCCGGGAGACCCAGTACTTC | CASSLAGARETQYF
. | TRBD2 | TRBJ2-7 | TRBV2 | TGTGCCAGCAGGGGGACTAGATCTTCCTCCTACGAGCAGTACTTC | CASRGTRSSSYEQYF
. | . | TRBJ2-2 | TRBV11-2 | TGTGCCAGCAGCCCTTCAGGGGGGAGCACCGGGGAGCTGTTTTTT | CASSPSGGSTGELFF
. | . | TRBJ2-5 | TRBV7-9 | TGTGCCAGCAGCCCCTGGGAAGAGACCCAGTACTTC | CASSPWEETQYF